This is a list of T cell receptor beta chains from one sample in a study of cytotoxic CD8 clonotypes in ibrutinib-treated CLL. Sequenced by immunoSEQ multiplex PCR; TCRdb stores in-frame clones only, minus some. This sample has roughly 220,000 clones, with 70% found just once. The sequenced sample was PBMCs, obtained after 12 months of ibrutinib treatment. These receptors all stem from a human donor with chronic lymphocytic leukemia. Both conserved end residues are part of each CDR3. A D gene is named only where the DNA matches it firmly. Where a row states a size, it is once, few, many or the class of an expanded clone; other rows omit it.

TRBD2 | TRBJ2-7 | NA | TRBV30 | CAWSRGTSGDYEQYF | TGTGCCTGGAGTAGAGGGACTAGCGGGGACTACGAGCAGTACTTC
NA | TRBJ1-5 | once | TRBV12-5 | CASGGGSLGDNQPQHF | TGTGCTAGTGGAGGCGGGAGTTTAGGTGACAATCAGCCCCAGCATTTT
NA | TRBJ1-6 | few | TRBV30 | CAWTETSNSPLHF | TGTGCCTGGACGGAAACGTCGAATTCACCCCTCCACTTT
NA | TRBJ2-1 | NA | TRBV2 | CASSGLPGGEQFF | TGTGCCAGCAGTGGCCTCCCCGGGGGTGAGCAGTTCTTC
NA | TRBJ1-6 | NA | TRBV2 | CASSRTDPGRNSPLHF | TGTGCCAGCAGCCGAACGGATCCGGGTAGGAATTCACCCCTCCACTTT
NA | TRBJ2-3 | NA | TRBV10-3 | CATNRGARSLDTDTQYF | TGTGCCACGAACCGAGGAGCCCGGAGCCTAGACACAGATACGCAGTATTTT
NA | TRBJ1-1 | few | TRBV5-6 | CASSPTTGLNTEAFF | TGTGCCAGCAGCCCTACCACAGGGCTGAACACTGAAGCTTTCTTT
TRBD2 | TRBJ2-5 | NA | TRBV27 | CASSHGTSSETQYF | TGTGCCAGCAGTCACGGGACTAGCTCCGAGACCCAGTACTTC
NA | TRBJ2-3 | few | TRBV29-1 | CSVESTNDRDTQYF | TGCAGCGTTGAGAGTACCAATGATAGAGATACGCAGTATTTT
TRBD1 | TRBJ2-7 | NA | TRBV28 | CASIETGVGEQYF | TGTGCCAGCATAGAGACAGGGGTTGGCGAGCAGTACTTC
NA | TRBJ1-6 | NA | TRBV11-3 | CASSLGGYNSPLHF | TGTGCCAGCAGCTTGGGCGGTTATAATTCACCCCTCCACTTT
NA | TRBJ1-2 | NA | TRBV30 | CAWSKIQGGDGYTF | TGTGCCTGGAGTAAAATCCAGGGAGGCGATGGCTACACCTTC
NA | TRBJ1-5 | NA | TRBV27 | CASSLGPNQPQHF | TGTGCCAGCAGTTTAGGCCCGAATCAGCCCCAGCATTTT
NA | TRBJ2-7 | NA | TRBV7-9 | CASSPWGQGYEQYF | TGTGCCAGCAGCCCGTGGGGGCAGGGCTACGAGCAGTACTTC
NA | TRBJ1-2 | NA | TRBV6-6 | CASRLLANYGYTF | TGTGCCAGCAGACTACTAGCTAACTATGGCTACACCTTC
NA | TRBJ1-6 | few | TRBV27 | CASSLSPGSPLHF | TGTGCCAGCAGCCTCTCGCCGGGGTCACCCCTCCACTTT
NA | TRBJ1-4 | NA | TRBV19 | CASSILGGGKEKLFF | TGTGCCAGTAGTATTCTCGGAGGAGGGAAAGAAAAACTGTTTTTT
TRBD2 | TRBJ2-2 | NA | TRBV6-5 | CASSFGTSGAGELFF | TGTGCCAGCAGTTTCGGGACTAGCGGGGCCGGGGAGCTGTTTTTT
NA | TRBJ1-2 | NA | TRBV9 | CASSVTGNVNYGYTF | TGTGCCAGCAGCGTAACAGGGAACGTTAACTATGGCTACACCTTC
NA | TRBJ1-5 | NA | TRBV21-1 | CASSKQGQGTNQPQHF | TGTGCCAGCAGCAAACAGGGACAGGGTACCAATCAGCCCCAGCATTTT
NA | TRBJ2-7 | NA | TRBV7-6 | CASSTGTHGEQYF | TGTGCCAGCAGCACCGGGACACATGGGGAGCAGTACTTC
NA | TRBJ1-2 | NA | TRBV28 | CASSSWTAFTF | TGTGCCAGCAGTTCGTGGACAGCTTTCACCTTC
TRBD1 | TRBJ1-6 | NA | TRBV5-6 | CASSKGTGVNSPLHF | TGTGCCAGCAGCAAGGGGACAGGCGTCAATTCACCCCTCCACTTT
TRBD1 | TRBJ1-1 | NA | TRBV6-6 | CASSSPDRAEAFF | TGTGCCAGCAGTTCCCCGGACAGGGCCGAAGCTTTCTTT
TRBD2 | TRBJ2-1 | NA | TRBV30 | CAWSVVAGPYNEQFF | TGTGCCTGGAGTGTGGTAGCGGGACCCTACAATGAGCAGTTCTTC
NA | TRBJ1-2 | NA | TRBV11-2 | CASSTFRGANYGYTF | TGTGCCAGCAGTACGTTTAGGGGCGCTAACTATGGCTACACCTTC
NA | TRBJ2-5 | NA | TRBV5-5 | CASSLAVRGHQETQYF | TGTGCCAGCAGCTTGGCAGTGCGGGGACACCAAGAGACCCAGTACTTC
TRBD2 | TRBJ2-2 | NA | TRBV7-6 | CASSSHGAASGRATGELFF | TGTGCCAGCAGCTCCCATGGGGCCGCTAGCGGGAGGGCCACCGGGGAGCTGTTTTTT
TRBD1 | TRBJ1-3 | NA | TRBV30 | CATPTRDRDWWDSGNTIYF | TGTGCCACCCCCACCAGGGACAGGGATTGGTGGGACTCTGGAAACACCATATATTTT
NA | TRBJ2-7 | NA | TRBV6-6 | CASIVSGDSYEQYF | TGTGCCAGCATCGTGTCGGGCGATTCCTACGAGCAGTACTTC
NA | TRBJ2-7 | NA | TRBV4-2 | CASSQDTGEQYF | TGTGCCAGCAGCCAAGACACAGGGGAGCAGTACTTC
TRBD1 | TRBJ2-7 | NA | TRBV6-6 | CASSWDSSYEQYF | TGTGCCAGCAGTTGGGACAGCTCCTACGAGCAGTACTTC
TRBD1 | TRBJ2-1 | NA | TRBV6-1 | CASSERTGGPYNEQFF | TGTGCCAGCAGTGAACGGACAGGGGGGCCCTACAATGAGCAGTTCTTC
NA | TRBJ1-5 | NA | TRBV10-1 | CASSDGGDSNQPQHF | TGCGCCAGCAGTGATGGAGGGGATAGCAATCAGCCCCAGCATTTT
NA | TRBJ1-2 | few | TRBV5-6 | CASRGGPRASTF | TGTGCCAGCAGGGGAGGGCCAAGGGCTTCCACCTTC
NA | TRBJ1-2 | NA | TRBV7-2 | CASSLGPNALYGYTF | TGTGCCAGCAGCTTAGGGCCGAACGCGCTCTATGGCTACACCTTC
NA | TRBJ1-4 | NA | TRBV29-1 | CSVFEGNEKLFF | TGCAGCGTTTTTGAGGGTAATGAAAAACTGTTTTTT
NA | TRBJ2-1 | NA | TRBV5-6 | CASSAVGVYNEQFF | TGTGCCAGCAGCGCCGTAGGGGTTTACAATGAGCAGTTCTTC
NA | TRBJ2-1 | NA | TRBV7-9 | CASSLASNEQFF | TGTGCCAGCAGCTTAGCTAGCAATGAGCAGTTCTTC
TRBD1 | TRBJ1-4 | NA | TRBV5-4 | CASSFSAGGNEKLFF | TGTGCCAGCAGCTTTTCGGCAGGGGGTAATGAAAAACTGTTTTTT
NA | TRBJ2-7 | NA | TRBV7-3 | CASSLGIIDEQYF | TGTGCCAGCAGCTTAGGAATCATAGACGAGCAGTACTTC
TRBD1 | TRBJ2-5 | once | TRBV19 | CASRTGQETQETQYF | TGTGCCAGTAGAACCGGACAGGAGACGCAAGAGACCCAGTACTTC
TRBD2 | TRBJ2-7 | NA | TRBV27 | CASSLWTSGYEQYF | TGTGCCAGCAGTTTATGGACTAGCGGCTACGAGCAGTACTTC
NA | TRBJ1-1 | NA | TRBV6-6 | CASSYWPLNTEAFF | TGTGCCAGCAGTTACTGGCCGCTGAACACTGAAGCTTTCTTT
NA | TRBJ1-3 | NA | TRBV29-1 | CSVDVAAASGNTIYF | TGCAGCGTTGACGTTGCGGCGGCCTCTGGAAACACCATATATTTT
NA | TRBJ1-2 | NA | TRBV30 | CAWSVLWQAGDYGYTF | TGTGCCTGGAGTGTCCTTTGGCAGGCGGGGGACTATGGCTACACCTTC
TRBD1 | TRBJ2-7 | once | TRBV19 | CASSIGTGETYEQYF | TGTGCCAGTAGTATCGGGACAGGGGAGACCTACGAGCAGTACTTC
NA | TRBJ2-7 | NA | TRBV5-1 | CASSLGLGVYEQYF | TGCGCCAGCAGCTTGGGACTAGGGGTCTACGAGCAGTACTTC
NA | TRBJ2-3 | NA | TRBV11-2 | CASSPSEALVADTQYF | TGTGCCAGCAGCCCGAGCGAGGCGCTAGTGGCAGATACGCAGTATTTT
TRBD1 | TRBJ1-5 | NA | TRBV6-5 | CASSKHGQGAQPQHF | TGTGCCAGCAGTAAACACGGACAGGGGGCTCAGCCCCAGCATTTT
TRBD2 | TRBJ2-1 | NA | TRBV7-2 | CASSPRAGGNEQFF | TGTGCCAGCAGCCCCCGAGCGGGAGGTAATGAGCAGTTCTTC
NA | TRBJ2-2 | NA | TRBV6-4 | CASRLAEGTGELFF | TGTGCCAGCAGACTAGCAGAGGGGACCGGGGAGCTGTTTTTT
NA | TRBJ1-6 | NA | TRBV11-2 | CASSFPSAEPLHF | TGTGCCAGCAGCTTCCCCTCCGCGGAACCCCTCCACTTT
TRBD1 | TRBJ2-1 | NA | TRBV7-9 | CASSLELLQGARNEQFF | TGTGCCAGCAGCTTAGAATTATTACAGGGGGCGAGGAATGAGCAGTTCTTC
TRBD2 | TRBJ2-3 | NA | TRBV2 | CASSEGIAGGLDTQYF | TGTGCCAGCAGTGAAGGGATAGCGGGGGGCCTGGATACGCAGTATTTT
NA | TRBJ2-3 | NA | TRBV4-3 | CASSQDSFLGAGIVGDTQYF | TGCGCCAGCAGCCAAGATAGTTTCTTGGGAGCCGGGATTGTAGGAGATACGCAGTATTTT
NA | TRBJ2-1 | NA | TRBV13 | CASSPRLEDNEQFF | TGTGCCAGCAGTCCTCGACTAGAGGACAATGAGCAGTTCTTC